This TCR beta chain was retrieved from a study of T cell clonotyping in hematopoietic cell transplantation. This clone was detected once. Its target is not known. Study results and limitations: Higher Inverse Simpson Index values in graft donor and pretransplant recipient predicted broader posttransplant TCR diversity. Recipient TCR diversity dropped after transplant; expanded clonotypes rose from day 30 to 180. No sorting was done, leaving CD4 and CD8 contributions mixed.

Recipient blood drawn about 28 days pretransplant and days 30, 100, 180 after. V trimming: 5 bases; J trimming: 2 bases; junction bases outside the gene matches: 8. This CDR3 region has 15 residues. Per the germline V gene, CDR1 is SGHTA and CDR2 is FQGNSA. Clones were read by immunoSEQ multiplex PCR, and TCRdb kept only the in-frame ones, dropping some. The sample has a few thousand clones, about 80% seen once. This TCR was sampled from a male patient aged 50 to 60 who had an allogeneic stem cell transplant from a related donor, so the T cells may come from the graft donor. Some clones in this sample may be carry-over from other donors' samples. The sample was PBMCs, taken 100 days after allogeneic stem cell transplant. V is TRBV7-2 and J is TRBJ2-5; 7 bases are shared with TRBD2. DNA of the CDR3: TGTGCCAGCAGCAACAGACTAGCTCTACAAGAGACCCAGTACTTC. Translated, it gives CASSNRLALQETQYF.